The 16 T cell receptor beta chains below come from one sample, sequenced in a study of blood T cell repertoires in COVID-19. Libraries were prepared by immunoSEQ multiplex PCR; TCRdb keeps only in-frame clonotypes and omits some of them. The repertoire has about 190,000 clones, approximately 84% of them found once; the top ten carry 5% to 6.5%. The sample was peripheral blood. The receptors come from a woman in her seventies with active or convalescent COVID-19.

V and J are TRBV11-2 and TRBJ2-1; 10 positions match TRBD2. V trimming: 5 bases; J trimming: 6 bases; junction bases outside the gene matches: 4. Germline V gene data show CDR1 as SGHAT and CDR2 as FQNNGV. This CDR3 comprises 14 residues. CDR3 sequence reads: CASSHGLAVNEQFF. The CDR3 DNA is TGTGCCAGCAGCCACGGACTAGCGGTCAATGAGCAGTTCTTC. The full variable domain, in which reference TRBV11-2 and TRBJ2-1 provide the parts outside the CDR3, is EAGVAQSPRYKIIEKRQSVAFWCNPISGHATLYWYQQILGQGPKLLIQFQNNGVVDDSQLPKDRFSAERLKGVDSTLKIQPAKLEDSAVYLCASSHGLAVNEQFFGPGTRLTVL.

The V and J genes are TRBV20-1 and TRBJ2-3; 8 nucleotides align to TRBD2. CDR1 and CDR2 (germline): DFQATT, SNEGSKA (reference sequence). The CDR3 loop spans 11 amino acids. J gave up 5 bases and V 7 bases, and 2 bases lay outside the gene matches. In nucleotides, the CDR3 is TGCAGTGGACTAGCGATAGATACGCAGTATTTT. It codes for CSGLAIDTQYF.

The rearrangement uses TRBV6-5 and TRBJ2-7, with D unclear. V was shortened by 2 bases and J by 0 bases, with 8 bases between the two germline ends. Germline V gene data show CDR1 as MNHEY and CDR2 as SVGAGI. The CDR3 extends over 14 amino acids. The CDR3: CASSYGLSSYEQYF. CDR3 DNA sequence: TGTGCCAGCAGTTACGGGCTTAGCTCCTACGAGCAGTACTTC.

The V call is TRBV3-1 (or the pseudogene TRBV3-2), the J call TRBJ2-5; D is unresolved. This CDR3 spans 15 amino acids. Trimming pared 0 bases from V and 3 bases from J, leaving 11 bases between. Germline V lookup: CDR1 LGHDT, CDR2 YNNKEL (reference sequence). The CDR3 region is CASSQDITREETQYF. The DNA of the CDR3 is TGTGCCAGCAGCCAAGATATCACCCGGGAAGAGACCCAGTACTTC.

V is TRBV7-9 and J is TRBJ1-5; D is possibly TRBD1 (6 bases). This CDR3 has 14 amino acids. V lost 8 bases to trimming and J lost 3 bases, with 14 bases between them. Germline V CDR1 and CDR2: SEHNR, FQNEAQ (reference sequence). The CDR3 loop is CASGRGQINQPQHF. The CDR3 DNA reads TGTGCCAGCGGCAGGGGACAAATCAATCAGCCCCAGCATTTT.

This clone was observed a single time. This chain connects TRBV2 to TRBJ2-3, with D possibly matching TRBD1 (6 bases). The V and J ends lost 8 bases and 2 bases respectively, with 14 bases between them. Per germline, CDR1 SNHLY and CDR2 FYNNEI. The CDR3 consists of 14 residues. The CDR3 nucleotides read TGTGCCAGCTCCCGTGGACAGAACACAGATACGCAGTATTTT. This codes for CASSRGQNTDTQYF. Complete variable domain (other parts from reference TRBV2 and TRBJ2-3): EPEVTQTPSHQVTQMGQEVILRCVPISNHLYFYWYRQILGQKVEFLVSFYNNEISEKSEIFDDQFSVERPDGSNFTLKIRSTKLEDSAMYFCASSRGQNTDTQYFGPGTRLTVL.

The rearrangement uses TRBV10-2 and TRBJ2-2, with TRBD1 identical over 12 bases. The J segment lost 5 bases and the V segment lost 6 bases, leaving 4 bases of the junction unmatched. This CDR3 region has 15 residues. From germline, CDR1 is WSHSY and CDR2 SAAADI. The CDR3, as DNA: TGCGCCAGCAGGGGACAGGGGGCGCAGACCGGGGAGCTGTTTTTT. Amino acids: CASRGQGAQTGELFF.

The chain uses TRBV27 and TRBJ2-1; maybe TRBD2 (5 bases). Germline values: CDR1 MNHEY, CDR2 SMNVEV (reference sequence). This CDR3 is 15 amino acids long. Trimming shortened V by 7 bases and J by 2 bases, and 15 bases separated the two germline ends. CDR3 amino acids: CASKASPQPYNEQFF. The CDR3 nucleotides are TGTGCCAGCAAAGCTAGCCCACAACCCTACAATGAGCAGTTCTTC.

The sample holds one count of this clone. The V gene is TRBV7-6, the J gene TRBJ1-2; tentatively, D is TRBD1 (5 bases). There are 14 residues in the CDR3. CDR1 and CDR2 (germline): SGHVS, FNYEAQ. Trimming stripped 7 bases from V and 4 bases from J, with 16 bases between. DNA of the CDR3: TGTGCCAGCACTCCACTGGGAACAGGCTATGGCTACACCTTC. Translation gives CASTPLGTGYGYTF.

The J gene is TRBJ2-1, the V gene TRBV5-4, with 11 positions matching TRBD2. The germline V gene has CDR1 SGHNT and CDR2 YYREEE (reference sequence). The CDR3 length is 16 residues. V shed 0 bases, J shed 5 bases, and the junction held 4 bases outside the gene matches. CDR3 in amino acids: CASSLGGTSGNNEQFF. The CDR3 region has the DNA TGTGCCAGCAGCTTGGGGGGGACTAGCGGTAACAATGAGCAGTTCTTC.

This chain links TRBV5-4 with TRBJ2-1; the D gene is possibly TRBD2 (6 bases). Germline V CDR1 and CDR2: SGHNT, YYREEE (reference sequence). This CDR3 is 17 amino acids long. The V end lost 0 bases, the J end lost 0 bases, and 13 bases lay between the germline ends. The CDR3 region is CASSLGGAGSSYNEQFF. The CDR3 DNA sequence: TGTGCCAGCAGCTTGGGAGGGGCGGGGAGCTCCTACAATGAGCAGTTCTTC.

The chain combines TRBV21-1 with TRBJ2-5; the table gives TRBD1 as D, unverified against the DNA. TRBV21-1 corresponds to a pseudogene. The CDR3 is 16 residues long. The CDR3 sequence: CASSKADETDQETQYF. CDR3 nucleotide sequence: TGTGCCAGCAGCAAGGCCGACGAGACAGACCAAGAGACCCAGTACTTC.

The V call is TRBV3-1 (or the pseudogene TRBV3-2), the J call TRBJ1-1; 7 bases line up with TRBD1. The germline CDR1 and CDR2 sequences are LGHDT and YNNKEL (reference sequence). The CDR3 extends over 14 amino acids. V shed 6 bases, J shed 0 bases, and the junction held 4 bases outside the gene matches. The CDR3: CASSSTGLNTEAFF. As DNA, the CDR3 is TGTGCCAGCAGTTCGACAGGGCTGAACACTGAAGCTTTCTTT.

This clone was counted a few times. The chain uses TRBV5-4 and TRBJ2-2; 13 bases line up with TRBD2. J was trimmed by 6 bases and V by 4 bases; bases with no gene match: 12. The CDR3 contains 18 residues. Germline lookup yields CDR1 SGHNT and CDR2 YYREEE (reference sequence). Here the CDR3 DNA reads TGTGCCAGCAGCGCTCCGGGACTAGCGGGATGGAGGGCCGGGGAGCTGTTTTTT. As protein: CASSAPGLAGWRAGELFF.

The rearrangement links TRBV5-1 to TRBJ2-3, with 9 bases aligning to TRBD2. After removal of 0 bases from V and 2 bases from J, the junction contained 1 base not matched to a gene. The CDR3 consists of 15 residues. From germline, CDR1 is SGHRS and CDR2 YFSETQ. The CDR3 protein is CASSLGGRDTDTQYF. The CDR3 DNA reads as TGCGCCAGCAGCTTGGGCGGGAGGGACACAGATACGCAGTATTTT.

The J gene is TRBJ2-7, the V gene TRBV7-2, with 13 bases aligning to TRBD2. J was trimmed by 6 bases and V by 5 bases; bases with no gene match: 10. CDR3 length: 16 residues. From germline, CDR1 is SGHTA and CDR2 FQGNSA. The CDR3 reads CASSPPGLAGVFEQYF. The CDR3 DNA sequence: TGTGCCAGCAGCCCGCCTGGACTAGCGGGAGTTTTCGAGCAGTACTTC.